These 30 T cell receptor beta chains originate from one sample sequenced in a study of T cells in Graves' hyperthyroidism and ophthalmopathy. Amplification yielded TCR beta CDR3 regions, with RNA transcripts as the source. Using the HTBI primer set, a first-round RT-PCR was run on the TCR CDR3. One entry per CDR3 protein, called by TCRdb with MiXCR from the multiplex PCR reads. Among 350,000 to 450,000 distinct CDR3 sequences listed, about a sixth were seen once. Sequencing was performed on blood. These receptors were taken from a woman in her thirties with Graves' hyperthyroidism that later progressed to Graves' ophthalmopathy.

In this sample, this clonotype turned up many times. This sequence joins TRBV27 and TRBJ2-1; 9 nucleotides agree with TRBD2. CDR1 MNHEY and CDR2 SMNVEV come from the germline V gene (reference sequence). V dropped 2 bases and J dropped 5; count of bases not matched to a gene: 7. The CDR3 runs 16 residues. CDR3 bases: TGTGCCAGCAGTTTAGGGGCGGGGGGGGGGAACAATGAGCAGTTCTTC. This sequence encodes CASSLGAGGGNNEQFF.

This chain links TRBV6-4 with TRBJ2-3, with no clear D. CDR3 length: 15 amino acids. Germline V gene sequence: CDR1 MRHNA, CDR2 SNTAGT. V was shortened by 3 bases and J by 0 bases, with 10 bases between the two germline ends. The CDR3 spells CASSEVQSSTDTQYF. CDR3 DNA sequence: TGTGCCAGCAGTGAAGTGCAGTCTAGCACAGATACGCAGTATTTT.

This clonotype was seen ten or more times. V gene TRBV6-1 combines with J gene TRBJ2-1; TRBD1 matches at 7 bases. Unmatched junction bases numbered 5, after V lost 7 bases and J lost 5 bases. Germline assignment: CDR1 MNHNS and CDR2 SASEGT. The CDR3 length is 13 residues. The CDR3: CASTDRVDNEQFF. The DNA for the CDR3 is TGTGCCAGCACTGACAGGGTCGACAATGAGCAGTTCTTC.

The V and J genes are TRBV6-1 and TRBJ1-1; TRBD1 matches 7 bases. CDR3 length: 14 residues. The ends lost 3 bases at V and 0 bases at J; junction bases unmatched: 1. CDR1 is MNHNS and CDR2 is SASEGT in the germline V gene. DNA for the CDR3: TGTGCCAGCAGTGACAGGGGGATGAACACTGAAGCTTTCTTT. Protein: CASSDRGMNTEAFF.

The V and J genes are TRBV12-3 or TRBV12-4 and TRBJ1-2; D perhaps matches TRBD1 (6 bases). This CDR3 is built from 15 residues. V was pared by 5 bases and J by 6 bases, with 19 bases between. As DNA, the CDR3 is TGTGCCAGCAGTCCGCCGGGCAACAGGGCCAATGGCTACACCTTC. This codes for CASSPPGNRANGYTF.

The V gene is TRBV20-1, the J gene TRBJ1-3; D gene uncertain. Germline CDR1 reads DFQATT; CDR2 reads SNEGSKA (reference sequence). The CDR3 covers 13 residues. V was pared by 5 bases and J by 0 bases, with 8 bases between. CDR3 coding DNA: TGCAGTGCTCAAGAATACTCTGGAAACACCATATATTTT. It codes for CSAQEYSGNTIYF.

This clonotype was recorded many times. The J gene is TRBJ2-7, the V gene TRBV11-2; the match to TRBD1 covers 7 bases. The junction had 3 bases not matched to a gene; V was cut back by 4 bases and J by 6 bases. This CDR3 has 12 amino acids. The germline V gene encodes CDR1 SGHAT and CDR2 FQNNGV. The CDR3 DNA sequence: TGTGCCAGCAGCTCACAGGGGAGCGAGCAGTACTTC. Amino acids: CASSSQGSEQYF.

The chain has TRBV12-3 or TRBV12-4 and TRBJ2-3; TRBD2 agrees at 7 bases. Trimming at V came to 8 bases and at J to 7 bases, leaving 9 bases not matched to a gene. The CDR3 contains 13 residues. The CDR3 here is CASSPGGGNTQYF. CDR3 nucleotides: TGTGCCAGCTCACCTGGGGGGGGAAATACGCAGTATTTT.

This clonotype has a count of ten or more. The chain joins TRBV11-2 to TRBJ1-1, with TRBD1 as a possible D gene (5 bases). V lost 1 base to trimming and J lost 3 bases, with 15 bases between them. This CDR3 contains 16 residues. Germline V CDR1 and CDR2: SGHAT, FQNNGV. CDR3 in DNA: TGTGCCAGCAGCTTAGCGGGGGTGGGCGAGTACACTGAAGCTTTCTTT. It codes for CASSLAGVGEYTEAFF.

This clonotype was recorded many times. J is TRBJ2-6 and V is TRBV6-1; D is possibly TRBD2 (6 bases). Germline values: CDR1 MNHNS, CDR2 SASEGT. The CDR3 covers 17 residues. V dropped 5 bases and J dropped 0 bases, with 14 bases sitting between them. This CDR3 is CASSFRTGASGANVLTF. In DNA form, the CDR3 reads TGTGCCAGCAGTTTTCGGACGGGAGCCTCTGGGGCCAACGTCCTGACTTTC.

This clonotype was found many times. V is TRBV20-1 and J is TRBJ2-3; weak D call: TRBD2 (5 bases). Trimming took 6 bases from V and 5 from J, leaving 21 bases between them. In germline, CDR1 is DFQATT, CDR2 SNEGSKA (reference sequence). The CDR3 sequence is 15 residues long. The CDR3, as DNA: TGCAGTGCAAATCCCAGGCGAGCGGCGGGAGATACGCAGTATTTT. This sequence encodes CSANPRRAAGDTQYF.

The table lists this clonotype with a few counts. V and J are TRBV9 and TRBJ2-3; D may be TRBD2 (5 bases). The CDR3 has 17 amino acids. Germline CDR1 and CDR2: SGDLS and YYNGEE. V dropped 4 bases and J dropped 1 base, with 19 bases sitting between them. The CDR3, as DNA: TGTGCCAGCAGCCCCCGGACGGGTAGCGAGGGCACAGATACGCAGTATTTT. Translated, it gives CASSPRTGSEGTDTQYF.

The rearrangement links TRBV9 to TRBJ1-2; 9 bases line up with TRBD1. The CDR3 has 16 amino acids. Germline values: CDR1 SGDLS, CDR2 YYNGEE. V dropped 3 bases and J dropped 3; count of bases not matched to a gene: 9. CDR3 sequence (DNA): TGTGCCAGCAGCGCCCCGGGACAGGGTGTCGACTATGGCTACACCTTC. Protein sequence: CASSAPGQGVDYGYTF.

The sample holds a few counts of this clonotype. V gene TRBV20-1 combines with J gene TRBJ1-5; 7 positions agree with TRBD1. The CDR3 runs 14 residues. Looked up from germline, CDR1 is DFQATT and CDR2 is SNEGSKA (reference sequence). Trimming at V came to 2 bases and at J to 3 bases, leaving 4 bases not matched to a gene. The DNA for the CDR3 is TGCAGTGCTAGAACCGACAGGGTCAATCAGCCCCAGCATTTT. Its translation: CSARTDRVNQPQHF.

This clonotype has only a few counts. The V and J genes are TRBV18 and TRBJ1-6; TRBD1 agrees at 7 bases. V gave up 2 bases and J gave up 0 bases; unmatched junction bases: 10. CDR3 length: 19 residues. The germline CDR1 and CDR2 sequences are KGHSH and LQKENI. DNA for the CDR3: TGTGCCAGCTCACCAAGGGCCAGGGGGGCCAGCTCCTATAATTCACCCCTCCACTTT. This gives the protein CASSPRARGASSYNSPLHF.

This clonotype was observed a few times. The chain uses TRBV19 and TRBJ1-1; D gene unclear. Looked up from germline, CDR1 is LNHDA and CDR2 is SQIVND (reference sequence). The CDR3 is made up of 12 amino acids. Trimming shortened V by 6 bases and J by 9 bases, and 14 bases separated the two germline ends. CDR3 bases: TGTGCCAGTAGCCATGGACGGGAACAAGCTTTCTTT. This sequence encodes CASSHGREQAFF.

The CDR3 DNA is TGTGCCAGCAGCCCCCCAGACAGGGTCTACAATGAGCAGTTCTTC. Its translation is CASSPPDRVYNEQFF. The rearrangement links TRBV9 to TRBJ2-1; 7 bases line up with TRBD1. Losses at the gene ends were 4 bases for V and 3 bases for J; bases not matched to a gene: 7. This CDR3 comprises 15 residues. Germline V gene lookup returns CDR1 SGDLS and CDR2 YYNGEE.

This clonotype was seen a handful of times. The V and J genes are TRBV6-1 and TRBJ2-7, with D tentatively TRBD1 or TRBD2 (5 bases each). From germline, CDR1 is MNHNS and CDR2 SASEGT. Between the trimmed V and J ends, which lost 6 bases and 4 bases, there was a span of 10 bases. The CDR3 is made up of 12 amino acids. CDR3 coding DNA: TGTGCCAGCAGCAGGGACCGTTACGAGCAGTACTTC. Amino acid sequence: CASSRDRYEQYF.

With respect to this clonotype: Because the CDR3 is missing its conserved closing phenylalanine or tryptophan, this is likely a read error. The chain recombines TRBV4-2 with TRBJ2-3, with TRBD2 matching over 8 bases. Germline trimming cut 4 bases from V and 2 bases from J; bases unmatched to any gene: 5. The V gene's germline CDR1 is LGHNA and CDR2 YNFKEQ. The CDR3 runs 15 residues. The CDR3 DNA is TGTGCCAGCAGCCCAACTAGCGGATACACAGATACGCAGTATTCT. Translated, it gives CASSPTSGYTDTQYS.

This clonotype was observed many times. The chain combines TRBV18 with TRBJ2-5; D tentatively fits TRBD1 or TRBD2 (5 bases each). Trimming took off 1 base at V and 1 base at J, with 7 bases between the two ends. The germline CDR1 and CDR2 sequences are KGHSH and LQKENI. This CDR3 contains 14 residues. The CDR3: CASSPLGTQETQYF. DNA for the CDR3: TGTGCCAGCTCACCACTCGGGACCCAAGAGACCCAGTACTTC.

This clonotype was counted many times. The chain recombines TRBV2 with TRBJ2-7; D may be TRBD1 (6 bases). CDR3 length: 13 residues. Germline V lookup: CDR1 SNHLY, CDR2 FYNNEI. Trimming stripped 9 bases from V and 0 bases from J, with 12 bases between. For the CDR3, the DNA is TGTGCCAGAAGCCGGGACAACTCCTACGAGCAGTACTTC. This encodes CARSRDNSYEQYF.

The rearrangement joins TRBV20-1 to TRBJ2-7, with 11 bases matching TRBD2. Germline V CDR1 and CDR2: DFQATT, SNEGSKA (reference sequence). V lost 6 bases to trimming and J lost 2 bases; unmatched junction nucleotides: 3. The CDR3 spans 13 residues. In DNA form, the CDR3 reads TGCAGTGCAATTAGCGGGAGGGCCTACGAGCAGTACTTC. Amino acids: CSAISGRAYEQYF.

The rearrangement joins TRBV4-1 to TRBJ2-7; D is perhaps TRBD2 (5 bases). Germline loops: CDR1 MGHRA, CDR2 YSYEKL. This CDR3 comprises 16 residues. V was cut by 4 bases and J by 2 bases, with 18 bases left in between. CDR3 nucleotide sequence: TGCGCCAGCAGCCCCAGGACGGGGATTGAAGCCTACGAGCAGTACTTC. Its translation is CASSPRTGIEAYEQYF.

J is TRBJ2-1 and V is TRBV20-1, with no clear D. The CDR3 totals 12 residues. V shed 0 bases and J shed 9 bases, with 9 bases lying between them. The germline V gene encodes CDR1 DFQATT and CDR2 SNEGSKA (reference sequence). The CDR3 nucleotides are TGCAGTGCTAGAGACGACCGACGTGAGCAGTTCTTC. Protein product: CSARDDRREQFF.

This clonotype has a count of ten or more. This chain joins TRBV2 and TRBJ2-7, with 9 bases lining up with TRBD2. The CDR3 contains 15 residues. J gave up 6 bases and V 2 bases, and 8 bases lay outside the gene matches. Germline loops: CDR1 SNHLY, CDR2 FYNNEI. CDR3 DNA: TGTGCCAGCAGTGAATCGAGCGGGAGGACTGGCGAGCAGTACTTC. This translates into CASSESSGRTGEQYF.

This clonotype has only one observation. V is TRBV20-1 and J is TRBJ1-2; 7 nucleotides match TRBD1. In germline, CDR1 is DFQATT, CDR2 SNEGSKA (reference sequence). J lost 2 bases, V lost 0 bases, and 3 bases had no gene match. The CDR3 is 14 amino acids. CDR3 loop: CSARDYRGNYGYTF. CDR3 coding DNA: TGCAGTGCTAGAGATTACAGGGGCAACTATGGCTACACCTTC.

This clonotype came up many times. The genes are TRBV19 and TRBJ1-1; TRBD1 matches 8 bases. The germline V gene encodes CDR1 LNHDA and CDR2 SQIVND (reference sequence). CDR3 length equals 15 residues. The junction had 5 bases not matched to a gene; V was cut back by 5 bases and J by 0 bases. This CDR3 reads CASSPGTGLNTEAFF. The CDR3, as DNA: TGTGCCAGTAGTCCCGGGACAGGTCTGAACACTGAAGCTTTCTTT.

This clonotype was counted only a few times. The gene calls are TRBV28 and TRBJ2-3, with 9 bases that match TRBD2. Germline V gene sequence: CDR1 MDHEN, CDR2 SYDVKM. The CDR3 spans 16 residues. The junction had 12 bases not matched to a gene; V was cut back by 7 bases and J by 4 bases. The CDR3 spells CASTTVVAGVPDTQYF. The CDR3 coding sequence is TGTGCCAGCACCACAGTGGTAGCGGGAGTGCCAGATACGCAGTATTTT.

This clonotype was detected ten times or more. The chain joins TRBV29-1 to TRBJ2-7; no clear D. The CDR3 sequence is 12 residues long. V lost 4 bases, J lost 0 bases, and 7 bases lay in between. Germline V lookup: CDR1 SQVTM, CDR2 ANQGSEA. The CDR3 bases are TGCAGCGTTGTTAGCCACTCCTACGAGCAGTACTTC. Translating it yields CSVVSHSYEQYF.

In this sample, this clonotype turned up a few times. CDR3 loop: CASSKGVKSGELFF. In DNA form, the CDR3 reads TGTGCCAGCAGTAAGGGTGTTAAATCCGGGGAGCTGTTTTTT. J is TRBJ2-2 and V is TRBV25-1; D is unresolved. The V end lost 5 bases, the J end lost 6 bases, and 13 bases lay between the germline ends. This CDR3 is built from 14 residues. Germline CDR1 reads MGHDK; CDR2 reads SYGVNS. Full variable domain (remainder filled in from reference TRBV25-1 and TRBJ2-2): EADIYQTPRYLVIGTGKKITLECSQTMGHDKMYWYQQDPGMELHLIHYSYGVNSTEKGDLSSESTVSRIRTEHFPLTLESARPSHTSQYLCASSKGVKSGELFFGEGSRLTVL.